The 9 T cell receptor beta chains in this list originate from one sample, sequenced in a study of cytomegalovirus exposure and HLA in healthy donors. Use of 60 Vbeta and 13 Jbeta primers characterized the PCR. Method: immunoSEQ multiplex PCR; TCRdb's copy keeps in-frame clones and lacks some. The sample holds 200,000 or so clones, 82% seen once. The source material was PBMCs. The source of these receptors is a boy younger than 10 in good health and CMV-seronegative.

The V gene is TRBV18, the J gene TRBJ2-1; D might be TRBD2 (6 bases). CDR1 and CDR2 (germline): KGHSH, LQKENI. CDR3 length: 13 amino acids. The germline V and J ends were trimmed by 3 bases and 8 bases, with 11 bases remaining between them. The CDR3 spells CASSPSSSDEQFF. Written as DNA, the CDR3 is TGTGCCAGCTCACCTTCCTCTAGCGATGAGCAGTTCTTC.

In its sample, this clone was seen once. This chain uses TRBV2 with TRBJ1-5, with 12 nucleotides matching TRBD1. CDR1 and CDR2 (germline): SNHLY, FYNNEI. Trimming took 6 bases from V and 0 from J; bases not matched to a gene: 3. The CDR3 sequence is 16 residues long. Here the CDR3 reads CASRGTGGSSNQPQHF. The DNA of the CDR3 is TGTGCCAGCAGAGGGACAGGGGGCTCTAGCAATCAGCCCCAGCATTTT. The full variable domain, its missing parts supplied by reference TRBV2 and TRBJ1-5, is EPEVTQTPSHQVTQMGQEVILRCVPISNHLYFYWYRQILGQKVEFLVSFYNNEISEKSEIFDDQFSVERPDGSNFTLKIRSTKLEDSAMYFCASRGTGGSSNQPQHFGDGTRLSIL.

The V gene is TRBV6-1, the J gene TRBJ1-2, with D unclear. The ends were cut back, 6 bases at V and 3 bases at J, with 14 bases in the middle. Germline V gene data show CDR1 as MNHNS and CDR2 as SASEGT. The CDR3 extends over 14 amino acids. The DNA of the CDR3 is TGTGCCAGCAGCTCCCTATGGGCAGACTATGGCTACACCTTC. It translates to CASSSLWADYGYTF.

The chain combines TRBV30 with TRBJ1-5, with 7 bases lining up with TRBD1. J gave up 3 bases and V 5 bases, and 4 bases lay outside the gene matches. From germline, CDR1 is GTSNPN and CDR2 SVGIG (reference sequence). The CDR3 runs 13 residues. CDR3 loop: CAWATGPNQPQHF. CDR3 DNA: TGTGCCTGGGCGACAGGGCCCAATCAGCCCCAGCATTTT.

The chain recombines TRBV15 with TRBJ2-5, with 8 bases that match TRBD2. V gave up 0 bases and J gave up 1 base; unmatched junction bases: 1. Looked up from germline, CDR1 is LNHNV and CDR2 is YYDKDF (reference sequence). There are 15 residues in the CDR3. The CDR3, as DNA: TGTGCCACCAGCAGAGATCGGGGGGGCCAAGAGACCCAGTACTTC. Encoded protein: CATSRDRGGQETQYF.

This chain connects TRBV27 to TRBJ2-2, with 10 bases aligning to TRBD1. The CDR3 has 17 amino acids. The trim removed 5 bases at V and 3 bases at J, leaving 9 bases unmatched. Germline CDR1 reads MNHEY; CDR2 reads SMNVEV (reference sequence). CDR3 sequence: CASSRRQGAVDTGELFF. The CDR3 DNA is TGTGCCAGCAGTCGTCGACAGGGGGCGGTCGACACCGGGGAGCTGTTTTTT.

In regard to this clone: Other DNA sequences within the sample encode an identical CDR3. This chain joins TRBV15 and TRBJ1-3; D gene uncertain. The CDR3 extends over 15 amino acids. Trimming took 0 bases from V and 1 from J, leaving 7 bases between them. CDR1 is LNHNV and CDR2 is YYDKDF in the germline V gene (reference sequence). CDR3 sequence (DNA): TGTGCCACCAGCAGAGATCCGGGGTCTGGAAACACCATATATTTT. It translates to CATSRDPGSGNTIYF.

The table lists this clone with a few counts. V gene TRBV18 combines with J gene TRBJ1-2; 10 bases fit TRBD1. There are 16 residues in the CDR3. The trim removed 3 bases at V and 4 bases at J, leaving 8 bases unmatched. CDR1 and CDR2 from the germline V gene are KGHSH and LQKENI. CDR3 sequence (DNA): TGTGCCAGCTCACCCACCGCTGGACAGGGGGGCTATGGCTACACCTTC. Residues: CASSPTAGQGGYGYTF.

This rearrangement joins TRBV7-9 to TRBJ1-1, with D possibly TRBD1 on 5 matching bases. The CDR3 extends over 16 amino acids. Germline V gives CDR1 SEHNR, CDR2 FQNEAQ (reference sequence). The V gene lost 1 base and the J gene lost 7 bases, with 19 bases spanning the gap. The CDR3 DNA reads as TGTGCCAGCAGCTTAGAGGTCCGGGGGGAGGATTTTGAAGCTTTCTTT. It codes for CASSLEVRGEDFEAFF.